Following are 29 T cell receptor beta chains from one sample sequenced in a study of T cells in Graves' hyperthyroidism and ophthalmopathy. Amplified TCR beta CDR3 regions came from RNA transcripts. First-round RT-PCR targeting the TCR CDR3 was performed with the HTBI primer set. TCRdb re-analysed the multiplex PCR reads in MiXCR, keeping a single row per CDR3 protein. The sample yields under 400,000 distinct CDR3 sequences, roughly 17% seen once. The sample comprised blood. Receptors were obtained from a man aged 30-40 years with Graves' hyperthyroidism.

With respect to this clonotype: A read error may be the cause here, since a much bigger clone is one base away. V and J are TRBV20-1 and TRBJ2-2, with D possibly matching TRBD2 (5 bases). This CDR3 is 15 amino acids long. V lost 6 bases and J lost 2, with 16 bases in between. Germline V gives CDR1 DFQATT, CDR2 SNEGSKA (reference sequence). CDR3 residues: CSAAPIAKNTGELFF. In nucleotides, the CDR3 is TGCAGTGCCGCTCCCATAGCGAAAAACACCGGGGAGCTGTTTTTT.

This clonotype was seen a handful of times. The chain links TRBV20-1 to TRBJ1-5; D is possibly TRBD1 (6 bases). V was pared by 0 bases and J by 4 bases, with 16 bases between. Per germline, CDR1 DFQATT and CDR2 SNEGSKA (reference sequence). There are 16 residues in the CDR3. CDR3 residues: CSARDLAQGINQPQHF. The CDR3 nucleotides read TGCAGTGCTAGAGATTTGGCACAGGGTATAAATCAGCCCCAGCATTTT.

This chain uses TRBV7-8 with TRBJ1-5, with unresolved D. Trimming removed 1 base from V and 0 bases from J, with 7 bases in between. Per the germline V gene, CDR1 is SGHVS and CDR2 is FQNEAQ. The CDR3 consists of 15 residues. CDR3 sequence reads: CASSLDRISNQPQHF. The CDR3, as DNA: TGTGCCAGCAGCTTAGACCGGATTAGCAATCAGCCCCAGCATTTT.

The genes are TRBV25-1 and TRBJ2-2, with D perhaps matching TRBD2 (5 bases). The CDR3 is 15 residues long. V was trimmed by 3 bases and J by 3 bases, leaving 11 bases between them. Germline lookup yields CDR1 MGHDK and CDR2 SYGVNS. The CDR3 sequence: CASSEGSQYTGELFF. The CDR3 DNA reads TGTGCCAGCAGTGAGGGGAGTCAATACACCGGGGAGCTGTTTTTT.

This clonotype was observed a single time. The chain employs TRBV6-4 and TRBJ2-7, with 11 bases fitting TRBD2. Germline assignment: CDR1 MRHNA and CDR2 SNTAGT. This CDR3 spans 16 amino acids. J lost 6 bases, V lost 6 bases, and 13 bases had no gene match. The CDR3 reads CASSLAGGLRTCEQYF. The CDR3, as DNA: TGTGCCAGCAGCCTAGCGGGAGGCTTAAGGACCTGCGAGCAGTACTTC.

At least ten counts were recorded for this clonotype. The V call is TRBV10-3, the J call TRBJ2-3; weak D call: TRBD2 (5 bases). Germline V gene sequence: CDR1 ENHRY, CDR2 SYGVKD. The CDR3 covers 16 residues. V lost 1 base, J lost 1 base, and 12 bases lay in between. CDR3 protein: CAISEFSERRTDTQYF. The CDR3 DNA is TGTGCCATCAGTGAGTTTAGCGAAAGGCGCACAGATACGCAGTATTTT.

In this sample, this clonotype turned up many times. CDR3 nucleotide sequence: TGTGCCAGCAGCTTCAAAGTTCTCTACGAGCAGTACTTC. Translated, it gives CASSFKVLYEQYF. The genes are TRBV7-8 and TRBJ2-7; unclear D gene. This CDR3 has 13 residues. Deletions cut 3 bases from V and 3 bases from J, with 9 bases between. Germline V gene sequence: CDR1 SGHVS, CDR2 FQNEAQ.

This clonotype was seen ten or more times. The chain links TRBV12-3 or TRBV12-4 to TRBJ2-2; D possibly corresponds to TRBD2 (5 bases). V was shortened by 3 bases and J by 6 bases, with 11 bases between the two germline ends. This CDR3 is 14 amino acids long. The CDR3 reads CASSFGGFPGELFF. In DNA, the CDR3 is TGTGCCAGCAGTTTCGGCGGGTTCCCCGGGGAGCTGTTTTTT.

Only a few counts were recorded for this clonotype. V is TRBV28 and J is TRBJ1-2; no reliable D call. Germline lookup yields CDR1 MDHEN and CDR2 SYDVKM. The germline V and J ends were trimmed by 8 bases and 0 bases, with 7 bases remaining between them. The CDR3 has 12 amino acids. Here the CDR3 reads CASLVANYGYTF. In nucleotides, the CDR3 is TGTGCCAGCCTCGTAGCTAACTATGGCTACACCTTC.

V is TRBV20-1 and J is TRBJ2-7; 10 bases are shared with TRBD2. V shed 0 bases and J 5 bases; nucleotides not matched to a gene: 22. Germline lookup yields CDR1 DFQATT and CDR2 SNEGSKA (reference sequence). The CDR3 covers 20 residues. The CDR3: CSARDQYSLAGEDNSDEQYF. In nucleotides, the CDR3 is TGCAGTGCTAGAGATCAGTATAGTCTAGCGGGAGAAGATAATTCGGACGAGCAGTACTTC.

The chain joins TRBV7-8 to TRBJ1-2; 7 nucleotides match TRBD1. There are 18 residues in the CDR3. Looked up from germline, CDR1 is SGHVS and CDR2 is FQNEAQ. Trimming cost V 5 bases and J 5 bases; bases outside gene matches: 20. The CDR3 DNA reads TGTGCCAGCAGCCAAACGCCCAGTCCCGGCGGGACAGCATATGGCTACACCTTC. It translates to CASSQTPSPGGTAYGYTF.

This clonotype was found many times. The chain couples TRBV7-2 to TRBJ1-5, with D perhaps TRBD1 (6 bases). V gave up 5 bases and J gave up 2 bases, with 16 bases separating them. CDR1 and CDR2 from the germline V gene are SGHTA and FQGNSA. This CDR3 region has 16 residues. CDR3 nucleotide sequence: TGTGCCAGCAGCCTTGCCAGGGGACTTGGCAATCAGCCCCAGCATTTT. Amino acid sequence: CASSLARGLGNQPQHF.

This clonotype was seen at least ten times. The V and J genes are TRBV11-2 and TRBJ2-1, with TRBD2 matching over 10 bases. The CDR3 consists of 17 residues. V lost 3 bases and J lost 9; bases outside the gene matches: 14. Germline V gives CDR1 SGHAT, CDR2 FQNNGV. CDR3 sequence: CASSFISGGPLGSEQFF. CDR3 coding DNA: TGTGCCAGCAGCTTTATTAGCGGGGGGCCCCTGGGGAGTGAGCAGTTCTTC.

The CDR3 nucleotides are TGCGCCAGCAACCCAAGCGGGAGGGGTGGAGATACGCAGTATTTT. Its protein is CASNPSGRGGDTQYF. The chain uses TRBV5-1 and TRBJ2-3; TRBD2 aligns across 10 bases. This CDR3 spans 15 amino acids. The J segment lost 5 bases and the V segment lost 6 bases, leaving 9 bases of the junction unmatched. Germline CDR1 SGHRS, CDR2 YFSETQ.

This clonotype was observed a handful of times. The CDR3: CSARDRASYEQYF. CDR3 in DNA: TGCAGTGCTAGAGACCGGGCCTCCTACGAGCAGTACTTC. J is TRBJ2-7 and V is TRBV20-1, with no clear D. The germline V and J ends were trimmed by 0 bases and 0 bases, with 6 bases remaining between them. CDR1 and CDR2 from the germline V gene are DFQATT and SNEGSKA (reference sequence). This CDR3 has 13 residues.

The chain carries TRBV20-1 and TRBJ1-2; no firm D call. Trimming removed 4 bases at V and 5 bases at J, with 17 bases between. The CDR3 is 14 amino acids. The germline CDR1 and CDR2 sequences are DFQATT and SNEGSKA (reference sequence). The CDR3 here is CSATRAGTNYGYTF. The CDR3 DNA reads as TGCAGTGCTACAAGGGCAGGAACAAATTATGGCTACACCTTC.

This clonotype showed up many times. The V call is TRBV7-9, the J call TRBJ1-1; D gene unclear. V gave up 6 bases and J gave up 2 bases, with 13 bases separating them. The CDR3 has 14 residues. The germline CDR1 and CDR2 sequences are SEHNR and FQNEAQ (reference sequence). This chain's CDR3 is CASRLSQSNTEAFF. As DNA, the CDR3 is TGTGCCAGCAGGTTAAGTCAGTCAAACACTGAAGCTTTCTTT.

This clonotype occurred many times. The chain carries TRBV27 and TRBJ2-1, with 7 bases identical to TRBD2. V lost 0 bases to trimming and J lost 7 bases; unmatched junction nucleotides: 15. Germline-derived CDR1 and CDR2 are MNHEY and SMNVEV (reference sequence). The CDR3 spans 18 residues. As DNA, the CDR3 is TGTGCCAGCAGTTTATCCGGGCTAGCGGACGGTGGGTTGAATGAGCAGTTCTTC. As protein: CASSLSGLADGGLNEQFF.

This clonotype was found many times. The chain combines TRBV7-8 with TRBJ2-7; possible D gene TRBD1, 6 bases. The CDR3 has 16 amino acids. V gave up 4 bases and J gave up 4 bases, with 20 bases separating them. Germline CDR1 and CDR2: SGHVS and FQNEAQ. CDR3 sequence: CASSSPDRRRTYEQYF. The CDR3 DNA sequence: TGTGCCAGCAGCTCCCCCGACAGGAGGAGGACTTACGAGCAGTACTTC.

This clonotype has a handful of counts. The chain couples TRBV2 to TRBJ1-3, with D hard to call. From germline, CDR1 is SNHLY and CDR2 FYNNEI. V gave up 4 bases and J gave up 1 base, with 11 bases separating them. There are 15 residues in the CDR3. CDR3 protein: CASSAASGSGNTIYF. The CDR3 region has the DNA TGTGCCAGCAGTGCCGCCTCCGGTTCTGGAAACACCATATATTTT.

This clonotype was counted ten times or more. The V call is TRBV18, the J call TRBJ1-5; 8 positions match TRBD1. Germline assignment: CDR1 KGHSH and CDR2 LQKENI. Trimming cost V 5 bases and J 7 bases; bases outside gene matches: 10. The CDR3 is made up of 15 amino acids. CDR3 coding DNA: TGTGCCAGCTCAGGGGCGGGACAGGCGGGGCAGCCCCAGCATTTT. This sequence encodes CASSGAGQAGQPQHF.

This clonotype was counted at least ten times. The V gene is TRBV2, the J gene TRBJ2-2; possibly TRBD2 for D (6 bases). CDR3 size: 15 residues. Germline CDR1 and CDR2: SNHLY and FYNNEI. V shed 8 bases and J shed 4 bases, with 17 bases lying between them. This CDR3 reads CASVWGELGTGELFF. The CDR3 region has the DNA TGTGCCAGCGTCTGGGGGGAGTTGGGCACCGGGGAGCTGTTTTTT.

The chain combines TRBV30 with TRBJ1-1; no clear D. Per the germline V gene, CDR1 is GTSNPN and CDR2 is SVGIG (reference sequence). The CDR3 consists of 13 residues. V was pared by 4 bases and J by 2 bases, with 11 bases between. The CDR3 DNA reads TGTGCCTGGACTCAAGATTTAAACACTGAAGCTTTCTTT. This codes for CAWTQDLNTEAFF.

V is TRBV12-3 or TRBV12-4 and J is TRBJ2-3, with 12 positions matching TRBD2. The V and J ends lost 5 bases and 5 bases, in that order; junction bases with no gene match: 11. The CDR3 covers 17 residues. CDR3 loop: CASSPALAGGPGDTQYF. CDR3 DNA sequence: TGTGCCAGCAGTCCCGCCCTAGCGGGAGGGCCGGGAGATACGCAGTATTTT.

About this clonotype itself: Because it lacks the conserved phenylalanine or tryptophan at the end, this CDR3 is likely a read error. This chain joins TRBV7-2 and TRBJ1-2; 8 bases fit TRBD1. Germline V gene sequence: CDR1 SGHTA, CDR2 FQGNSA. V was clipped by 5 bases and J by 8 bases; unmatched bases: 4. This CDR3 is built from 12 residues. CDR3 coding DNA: TGTGCCAGCAGCCCGGACAGGGCCGGCTACACCCTC. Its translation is CASSPDRAGYTL.

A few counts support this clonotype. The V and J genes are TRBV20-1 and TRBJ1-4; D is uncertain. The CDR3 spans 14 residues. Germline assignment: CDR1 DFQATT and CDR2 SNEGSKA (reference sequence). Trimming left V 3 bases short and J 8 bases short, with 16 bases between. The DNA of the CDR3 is TGCAGTGCTAGGGACCCCGGCGTCCTGGAAAAACTGTTTTTT. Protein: CSARDPGVLEKLFF.

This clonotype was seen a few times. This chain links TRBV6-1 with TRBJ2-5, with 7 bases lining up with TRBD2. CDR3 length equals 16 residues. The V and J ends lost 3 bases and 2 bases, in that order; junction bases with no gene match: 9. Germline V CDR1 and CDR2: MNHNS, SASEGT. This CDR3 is CASSEVGGGPQETQYF. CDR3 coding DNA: TGTGCCAGCAGTGAGGTGGGGGGAGGGCCGCAAGAGACCCAGTACTTC.

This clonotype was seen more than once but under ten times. The CDR3 spells CSASPVQGPAPLHF. The CDR3 region has the DNA TGCAGTGCTAGCCCCGTACAGGGTCCGGCACCCCTCCACTTT. V is TRBV20-1 and J is TRBJ1-6; D is perhaps TRBD1 (6 bases). Germline V gene sequence: CDR1 DFQATT, CDR2 SNEGSKA (reference sequence). This CDR3 is built from 14 residues. The V and J ends lost 3 bases and 11 bases respectively, with 17 bases between them.

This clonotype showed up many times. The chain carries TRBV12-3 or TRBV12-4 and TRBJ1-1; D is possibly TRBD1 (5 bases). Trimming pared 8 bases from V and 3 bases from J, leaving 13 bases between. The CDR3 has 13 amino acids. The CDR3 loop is CASVGDRYTEAFF. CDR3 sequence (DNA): TGTGCCAGCGTCGGGGACCGTTACACTGAAGCTTTCTTT.